Each of the 2 T cell receptor beta chains below was sequenced from the same sample in a study of response to subunit inactivated influenza vaccine. TCRdb redid the calling of the RT-PCR reads with MiXCR, one entry per CDR3 protein. The data show around 750,000 distinct CDR3 sequences, with around 20% seen just once and roughly 10% held by the top ten. Sequenced here: PBMCs from blood, sampled 4 to 6 days after vaccination. Receptor source: a man aged 45-60 years who received an inactivated influenza vaccine.

V gene TRBV5-4 combines with J gene TRBJ1-4, with 7 bases aligning to TRBD1. The CDR3 totals 14 residues. The V gene's germline CDR1 is SGHNT and CDR2 YYREEE (reference sequence). The V gene end was trimmed by 6 bases and the J gene end by 7 bases; junction bases not matched to a gene: 9. DNA of the CDR3: TGTGCCAGCAAACAGGGGAGAGAAGGTGAAAAACTGTTTTTT. Residues: CASKQGREGEKLFF.

The chain recombines TRBV5-1 with TRBJ2-5; no definite D call. The CDR3 spans 13 residues. The germline V gene encodes CDR1 SGHRS and CDR2 YFSETQ. The V end was cut by 5 bases, the J end by 3 bases, with 11 bases between. The CDR3 nucleotides are TGCGCCAGCAGGCAGGACGTGGAAGAGACCCAGTACTTC. Its translation is CASRQDVEETQYF.